The sequence of this T cell receptor (beta chain) was determined in a study of regulatory T cells in long-lasting Graves disease. Whole-study findings and limits: Having only a small sample size may have limited accuracy.

CDR1 and CDR2 from the germline V gene are SQVTM and ANQGSEA. Trimming stripped 0 bases from V and 0 bases from J, with 8 bases between. The CDR3 covers 14 residues. Turning to this clonotype: Its target is unknown.

The time point here: persistent/refractory GD, antithyroid drugs over 5 years with positive TRAb. PBMC RNA was the source of the TCR library. Through Arm-PCR of CDR3 regions and iRepertoire HTBI primers, TCR beta libraries were built. Via MiXCR, TCRdb re-called the multiplex PCR reads, giving one row per CDR3 protein. This sample has 700,000 or so distinct CDR3 sequences, with 30% found just once. Sequenced material: peripheral blood mononuclear cells (PBMCs), taken when the disease was refractory, from a patient treated with antithyroid drugs. V is TRBV29-1 and J is TRBJ1-2; D unclear. The sequence derives from a female donor with Graves disease. The CDR3 DNA is TGCAGCGTTGAAGAGTCTTTAGCTAACTATGGCTACACCTTC. Encoded protein: CSVEESLANYGYTF.